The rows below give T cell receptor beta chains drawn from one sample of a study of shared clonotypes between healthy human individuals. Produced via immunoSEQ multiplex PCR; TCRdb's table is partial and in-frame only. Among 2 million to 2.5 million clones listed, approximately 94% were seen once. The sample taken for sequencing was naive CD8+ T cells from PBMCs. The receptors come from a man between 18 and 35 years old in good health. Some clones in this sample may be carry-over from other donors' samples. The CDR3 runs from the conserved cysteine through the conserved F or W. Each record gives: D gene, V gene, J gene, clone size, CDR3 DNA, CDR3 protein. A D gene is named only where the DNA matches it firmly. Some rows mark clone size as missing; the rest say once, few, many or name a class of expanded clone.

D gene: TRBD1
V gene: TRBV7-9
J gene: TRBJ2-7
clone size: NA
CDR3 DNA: TGTGCCAGCAGCCCAAGGACAGGGGGCCGTGTCGGGCAGTACTTC
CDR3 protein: CASSPRTGGRVGQYF

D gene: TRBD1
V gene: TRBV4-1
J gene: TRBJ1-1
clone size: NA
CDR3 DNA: TGCGCCAGCAGCAAGAGCACCGGGACAGGGGGGACTGAAGCTTTCTTT
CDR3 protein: CASSKSTGTGGTEAFF

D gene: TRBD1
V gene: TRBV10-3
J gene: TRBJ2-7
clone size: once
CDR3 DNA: TGTGCCATCAGTGAGTCTTACTCGGGACAGACCTACGAGCAGTACTTC
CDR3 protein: CAISESYSGQTYEQYF

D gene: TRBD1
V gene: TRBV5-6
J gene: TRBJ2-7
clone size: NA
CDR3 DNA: TGTGCCAGCAGCCCAGACAGGGGATACGAGCAGTACTTC
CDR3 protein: CASSPDRGYEQYF

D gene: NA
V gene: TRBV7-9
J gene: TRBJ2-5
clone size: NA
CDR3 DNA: TGTGCCAGCAGCCCAAAGACAGTGAGGGGAGAGACCCAGTACTTC
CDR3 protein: CASSPKTVRGETQYF

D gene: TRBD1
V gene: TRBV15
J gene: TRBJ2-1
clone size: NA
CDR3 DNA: TGTGCCACCAGCAGAGATCATGGGACAGGGGGCAATGAGCAGTTCTTC
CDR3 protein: CATSRDHGTGGNEQFF

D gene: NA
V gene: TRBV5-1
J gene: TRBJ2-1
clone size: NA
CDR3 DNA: TGCGCCAGCAGGACCCTGGGGGACAATGAGCAGTTCTTC
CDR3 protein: CASRTLGDNEQFF

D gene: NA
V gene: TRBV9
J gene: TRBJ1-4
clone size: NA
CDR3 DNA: TGTGCCAGCAACCAAAATACAGGAAGACTGTTTTTT
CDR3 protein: CASNQNTGRLFF

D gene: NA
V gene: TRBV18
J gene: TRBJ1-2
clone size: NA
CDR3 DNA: TGTGCCAGCTCATCATATCCATTCGGTGAAGACATTAGGGGCTACACCTTC
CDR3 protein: CASSSYPFGEDIRGYTF

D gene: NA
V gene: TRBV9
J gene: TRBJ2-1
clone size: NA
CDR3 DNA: TGTGCCAGCAGCGTCGAAGGGCGCGGGTCAGGCTCCTACAATGAGCAGTTCTTC
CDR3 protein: CASSVEGRGSGSYNEQFF

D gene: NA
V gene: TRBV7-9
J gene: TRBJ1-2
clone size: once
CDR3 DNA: TGTGCCAGCAGCTATCAGGGGAACTATGGCTACACCTTC
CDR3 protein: CASSYQGNYGYTF

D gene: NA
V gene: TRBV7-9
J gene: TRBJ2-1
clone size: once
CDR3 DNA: TGTGCCAGCAGCTGGGCGAATGAGCAGTTCTTC
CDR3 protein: CASSWANEQFF

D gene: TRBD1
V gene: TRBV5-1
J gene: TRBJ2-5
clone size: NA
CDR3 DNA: TGCGCCAGCAGCTTGGGACAGGGGTTTTTGGAGACCCAGTACTTC
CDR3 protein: CASSLGQGFLETQYF

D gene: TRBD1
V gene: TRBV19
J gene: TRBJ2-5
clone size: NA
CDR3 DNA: TGTGCCAGTAGTATCAGGGGGTTGGAGACCCAGTACTTC
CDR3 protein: CASSIRGLETQYF

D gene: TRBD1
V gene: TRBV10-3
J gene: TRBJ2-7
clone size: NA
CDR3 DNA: TGTGCCATCAGTGAGGACCCGAGCAGGGGGCGCTCCTACGAGCAGTACTTC
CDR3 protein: CAISEDPSRGRSYEQYF

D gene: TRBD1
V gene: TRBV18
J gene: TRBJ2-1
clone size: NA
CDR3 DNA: TGTGCCAGCTCGAGAACAGGGGCGACATACAATGAGCAGTTCTTC
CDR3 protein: CASSRTGATYNEQFF

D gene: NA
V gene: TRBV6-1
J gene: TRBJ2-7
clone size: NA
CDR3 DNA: TGTGCCAGCAGTCTCACCAAAAGCGGAGGGAACGAGCAGTACTTC
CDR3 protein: CASSLTKSGGNEQYF

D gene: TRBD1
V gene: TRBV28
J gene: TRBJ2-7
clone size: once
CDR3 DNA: TGTGCCAGCAGTTGGAGGACAGGGGCCTACGAGCAGTACTTC
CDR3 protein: CASSWRTGAYEQYF

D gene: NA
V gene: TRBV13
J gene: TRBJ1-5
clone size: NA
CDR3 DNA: TGTGCCAGCAGTCGTGACAGGCCCTATAGCAATCAGCCCCAGCATTTT
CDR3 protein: CASSRDRPYSNQPQHF

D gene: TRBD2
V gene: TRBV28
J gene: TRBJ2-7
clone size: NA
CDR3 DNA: TGTGCCAGCAGCCTACTAATAATAGCGGGAAGGGAGTACGAGCAGTACTTC
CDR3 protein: CASSLLIIAGREYEQYF

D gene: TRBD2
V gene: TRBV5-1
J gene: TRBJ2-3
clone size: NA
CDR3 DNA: TGCGCCAGCTCACGGACGGGACTAGCGGTCCGCACAGATACGCAGTATTTT
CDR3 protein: CASSRTGLAVRTDTQYF

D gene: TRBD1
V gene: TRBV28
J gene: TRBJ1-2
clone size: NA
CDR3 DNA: TGTGCCAGCAGTTCCCACCTGACAGGGGCGGGTGGCTACACCTTC
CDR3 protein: CASSSHLTGAGGYTF

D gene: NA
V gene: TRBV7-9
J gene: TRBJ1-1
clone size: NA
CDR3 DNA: TGTGCCAGCAGCTCACTCTATGGGCGTGCTGAAGCTTTCTTT
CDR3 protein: CASSSLYGRAEAFF

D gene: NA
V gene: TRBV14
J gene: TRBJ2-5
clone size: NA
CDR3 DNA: TGTGCCAGCAGCCAAGACTCAGGGAGGGAGACCCAGTACTTC
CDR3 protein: CASSQDSGRETQYF

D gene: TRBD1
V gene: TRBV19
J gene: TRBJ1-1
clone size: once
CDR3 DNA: TGTGCCAGTAGTATAAGACAGGGGTTCTATAACACTGAAGCTTTCTTT
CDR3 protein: CASSIRQGFYNTEAFF

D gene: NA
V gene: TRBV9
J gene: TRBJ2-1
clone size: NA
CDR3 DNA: TGTGCCAGCAGCGTAGTTGTGGGATTAAACAATGAGCAGTTCTTC
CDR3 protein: CASSVVVGLNNEQFF

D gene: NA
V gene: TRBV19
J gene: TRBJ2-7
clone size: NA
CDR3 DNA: TGTGCCAGTAGTCCTACAGGGTTCCACGAGCAGTACTTC
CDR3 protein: CASSPTGFHEQYF

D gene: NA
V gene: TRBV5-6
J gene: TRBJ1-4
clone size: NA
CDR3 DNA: TGTGCCAGCAGCTCCACAGGGTGGGACGCTAATGAAAAACTGTTTTTT
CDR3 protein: CASSSTGWDANEKLFF

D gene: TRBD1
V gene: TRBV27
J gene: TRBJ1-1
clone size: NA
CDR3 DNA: TGTGCCAGCAGTCCGACAGGGAGGACTGAAGCTTTCTTT
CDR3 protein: CASSPTGRTEAFF

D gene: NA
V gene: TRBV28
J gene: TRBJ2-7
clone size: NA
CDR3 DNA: TGTGCCAGCAGTTTAATCGAAGGTGGCGAGCAGTACTTC
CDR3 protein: CASSLIEGGEQYF

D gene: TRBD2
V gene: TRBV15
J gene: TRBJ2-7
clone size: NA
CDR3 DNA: TGTGCCACCAGCAGAGATCGGCTAGCGGGATCCTACGAGCAGTACTTC
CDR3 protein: CATSRDRLAGSYEQYF

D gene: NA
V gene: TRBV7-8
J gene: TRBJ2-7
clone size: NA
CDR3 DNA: TGTGCCAGCAGCTCCCGGACCTACGAGCAGTACTTC
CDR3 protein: CASSSRTYEQYF

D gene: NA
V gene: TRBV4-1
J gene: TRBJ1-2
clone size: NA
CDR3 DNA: TGCGCCAGCAGCCAAGTTAAGGGGTACTATGGCTACACCTTC
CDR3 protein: CASSQVKGYYGYTF

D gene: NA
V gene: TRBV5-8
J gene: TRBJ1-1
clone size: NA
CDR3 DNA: TGTGCCAGCAGCTTTGGGGGAGCCACTGAAGCTTTCTTT
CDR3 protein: CASSFGGATEAFF

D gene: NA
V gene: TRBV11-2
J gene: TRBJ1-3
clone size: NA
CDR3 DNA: TGTGCCAGCAGCTTATTTCGATCAGGGTCTGGAAACACCATATATTTT
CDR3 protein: CASSLFRSGSGNTIYF

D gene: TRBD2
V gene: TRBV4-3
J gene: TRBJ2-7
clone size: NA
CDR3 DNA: TGCGCCAGCAGCCAAGGTCGGGAGGGTACCTACGAGCAGTACTTC
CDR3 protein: CASSQGREGTYEQYF

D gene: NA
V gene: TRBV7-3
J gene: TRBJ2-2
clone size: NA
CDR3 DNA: TGTGCCAGCAGCTTATGGGCAGGGACGGCCACCGGGGAGCTGTTTTTT
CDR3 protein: CASSLWAGTATGELFF

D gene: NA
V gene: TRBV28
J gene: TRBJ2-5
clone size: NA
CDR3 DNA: TGTGCCAGTTGGGGGGCTTTGGGCCAAGAGACCCAGTACTTC
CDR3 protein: CASWGALGQETQYF

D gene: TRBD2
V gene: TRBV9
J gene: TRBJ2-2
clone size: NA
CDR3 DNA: TGTGCCAGCAGCACCCGACTAGCGGGAGGGTCTAACACCGGGGAGCTGTTTTTT
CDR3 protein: CASSTRLAGGSNTGELFF

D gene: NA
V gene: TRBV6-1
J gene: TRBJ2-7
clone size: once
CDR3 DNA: TGTGCCAGCACCTCCCTCCTACCCGCGTACGAGCAGTACTTC
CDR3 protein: CASTSLLPAYEQYF

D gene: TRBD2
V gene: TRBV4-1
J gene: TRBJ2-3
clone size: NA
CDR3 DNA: TGCGCCAGCAGCCAAGTGGTTAGGGCGGGAGAAGGAGATACGCAGTATTTT
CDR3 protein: CASSQVVRAGEGDTQYF

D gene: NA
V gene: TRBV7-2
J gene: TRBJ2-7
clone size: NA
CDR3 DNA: TGTGCCAGCAGCAGCGTAGGGGGAGGGCCAGACGAGCAGTACTTC
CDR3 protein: CASSSVGGGPDEQYF

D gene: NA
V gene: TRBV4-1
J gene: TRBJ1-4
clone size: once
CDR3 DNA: TGCGCCAGCAGCCAAGATTACTGGCGCGGCAAGGAGGGTTATGGTGAAAAACTGTTTTTT
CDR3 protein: CASSQDYWRGKEGYGEKLFF

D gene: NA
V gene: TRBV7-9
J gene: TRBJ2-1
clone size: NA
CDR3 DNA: TGTGCCAGCAGCTACTACTTGAATGAGCAGTTCTTC
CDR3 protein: CASSYYLNEQFF

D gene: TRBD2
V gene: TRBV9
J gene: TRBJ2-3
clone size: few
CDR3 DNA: TGTGCCAGCAGCGTAGGCACTAGCGGCACAGATACGCAGTATTTT
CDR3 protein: CASSVGTSGTDTQYF

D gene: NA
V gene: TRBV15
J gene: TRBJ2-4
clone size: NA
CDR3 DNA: TGTGCCACCAGCGGGGGGGGCGAGGTCAAAAACATTCAGTACTTC
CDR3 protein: CATSGGGEVKNIQYF

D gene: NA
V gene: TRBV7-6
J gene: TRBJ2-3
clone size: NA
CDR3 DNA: TGTGCCAGCAGCCCGCGACCAGATACGCAGTATTTT
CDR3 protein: CASSPRPDTQYF

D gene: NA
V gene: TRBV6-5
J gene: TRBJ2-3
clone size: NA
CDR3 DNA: TGTGCCAGCAGTTACGGGACCACAGATACGCAGTATTTT
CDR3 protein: CASSYGTTDTQYF

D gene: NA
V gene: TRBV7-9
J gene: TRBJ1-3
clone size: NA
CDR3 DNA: TGTGCCAGCAGCTTACATACCGGCGAGGGAGACACCATATATTTT
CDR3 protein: CASSLHTGEGDTIYF

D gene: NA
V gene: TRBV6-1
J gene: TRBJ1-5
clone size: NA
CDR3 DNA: TGTGCCAGCAGTGAAGGAGTGGTCGGCAATCAGCCCCAGCATTTT
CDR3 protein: CASSEGVVGNQPQHF

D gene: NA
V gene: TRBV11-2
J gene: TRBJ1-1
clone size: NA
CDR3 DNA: TGTGCCAGCAGCTTAGATCGCAGTACTGAAGCTTTCTTT
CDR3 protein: CASSLDRSTEAFF

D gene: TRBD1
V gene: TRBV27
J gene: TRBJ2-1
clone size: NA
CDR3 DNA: TGTGCCAGCAGTTTAGGGGCGGGACAGGGACGCAATGAGCAGTTCTTC
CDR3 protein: CASSLGAGQGRNEQFF

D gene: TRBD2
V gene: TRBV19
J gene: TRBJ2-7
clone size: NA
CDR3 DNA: TGTGCCAGTAGTACCACGTTGGATAGCGGGAGGTCAGGCTACGAGCAGTACTTC
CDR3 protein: CASSTTLDSGRSGYEQYF

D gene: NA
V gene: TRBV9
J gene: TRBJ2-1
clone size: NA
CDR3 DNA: TGTGCCAGCAGCGTAGATAGAACCAATTCCTACAATGAGCAGTTCTTC
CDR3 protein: CASSVDRTNSYNEQFF

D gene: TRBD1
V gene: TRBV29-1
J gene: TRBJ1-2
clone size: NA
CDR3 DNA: TGCAGCGTTGACGGACAGGTCCCGGGCTACACCTTC
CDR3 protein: CSVDGQVPGYTF

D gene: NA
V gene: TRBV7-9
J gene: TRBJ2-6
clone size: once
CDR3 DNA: TGTGCCAGCAGCTTAGGGGGCAGAGTAGTTTCTGGGGCCAACGTCCTGACTTTC
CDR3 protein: CASSLGGRVVSGANVLTF

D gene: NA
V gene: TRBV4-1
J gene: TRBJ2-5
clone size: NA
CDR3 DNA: TGCGCCAGCAGCCCAGACAGAGCACAAGAGACCCAGTACTTC
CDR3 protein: CASSPDRAQETQYF

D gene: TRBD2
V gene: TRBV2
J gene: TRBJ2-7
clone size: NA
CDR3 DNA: TGTGCCAGCAGCGCCGGCCTAGCGGGAGAATCCTACGAGCAGTACTTC
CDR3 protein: CASSAGLAGESYEQYF

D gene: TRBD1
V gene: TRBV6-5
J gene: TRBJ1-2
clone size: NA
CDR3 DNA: TGTGCCAGCAGTTACTCGGGACAGAGAAACTATGGCTACACCTTC
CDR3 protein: CASSYSGQRNYGYTF

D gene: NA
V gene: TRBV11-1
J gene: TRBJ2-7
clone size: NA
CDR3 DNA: TGTGCCAGCAGCTTAGATTACAGGTCGGGACACGAGCAGTACTTC
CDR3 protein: CASSLDYRSGHEQYF